The clone carrying this T cell receptor beta chain was found a few times. This specimen comes from a study of post-analysis software for immune sequencing data. cDNA libraries for TCR beta contained unique molecular identifiers. From the PCR reads, TCRdb called clonotypes with MiXCR, one entry per CDR3 protein. The sample carries about 810,000 distinct CDR3 sequences, roughly 50% recorded once. Material: blood. The origin of this receptor is a girl aged 10 to 17 with multiple sclerosis.

CDR3 bases: TGTGCCATCAGTGAAGGGGTAAGCACAGATACGCAGTATTTT. This gives the protein CAISEGVSTDTQYF. This chain links TRBV10-3 with TRBJ2-3; D is perhaps TRBD1 (5 bases). Germline loops: CDR1 ENHRY, CDR2 SYGVKD. There are 14 residues in the CDR3. V was trimmed by 3 bases and J by 0 bases, leaving 7 bases between them.